One sample yielded the 20 T cell receptor beta chains listed below, sequenced in a study of blood T cells in healthy people across ages. The authors ran a second PCR of roughly 7 to 11 cycles using a sample-barcoded 5' primer and a J-beta primer mix. One entry per CDR3 protein results from TCRdb running MiXCR on the 5' RACE reads. The sample contains about 1.4 million distinct CDR3 sequences, roughly 60% of which appear only once. The sample consisted of blood. Receptor source: a man between 18 and 35 years old in good health.

The rearrangement links TRBV3-1 to TRBJ1-2; no reliable D call. V lost 0 bases and J 7 bases, leaving 18 bases between the germline ends. Germline-derived CDR1 and CDR2 are LGHDT and YNNKEL (reference sequence). This CDR3 comprises 16 residues. Here the CDR3 DNA reads TGTGCCAGCAGCCAAGATACAACGGGTGCGAGAGGTGGCTACACCTTC. Its translation is CASSQDTTGARGGYTF.

A few counts support this clonotype. J is TRBJ2-3 and V is TRBV7-2; possible D gene TRBD2, 5 bases. Trimming stripped 2 bases from V and 3 bases from J, with 12 bases between. The CDR3 loop spans 15 amino acids. Germline V gene lookup returns CDR1 SGHTA and CDR2 FQGNSA. The CDR3 DNA is TGTGCCAGCAGCTTATCCGGACTCCGTACAGATACGCAGTATTTT. Translated: CASSLSGLRTDTQYF.

The genes are TRBV12-3 or TRBV12-4 and TRBJ2-1; 14 bases map to TRBD2. There are 19 residues in the CDR3. V lost 5 bases, J lost 5 bases, and 14 bases stayed unmatched. The CDR3 bases are TGTGCCAGCAGTCCGGGGAGGGGGACTAGCGGGGGAGCTGACAATGAGCAGTTCTTC. Translating gives CASSPGRGTSGGADNEQFF.

J is TRBJ2-1 and V is TRBV27; the D is unclear. Per germline, CDR1 MNHEY and CDR2 SMNVEV (reference sequence). The CDR3 is 15 residues long. The germline V and J ends were trimmed by 3 bases and 5 bases, with 14 bases remaining between them. CDR3 in DNA: TGTGCCAGCAGTTTGGTGGCGATGTCCCACAATGAGCAGTTCTTC. Translated: CASSLVAMSHNEQFF.

The CDR3 nucleotides are TGTGCCAGCAGCCGGACAGGGGTCTTGGAAGGAAACACCATATATTTT. Translated, it gives CASSRTGVLEGNTIYF. The chain couples TRBV7-2 to TRBJ1-3; 9 bases are a match to TRBD1. Trimming at V came to 5 bases and at J to 4 bases, leaving 9 bases not matched to a gene. The CDR3 covers 16 residues. Germline values: CDR1 SGHTA, CDR2 FQGNSA.

The V call is TRBV7-2, the J call TRBJ2-4; TRBD2 might be the D (5 bases). The DNA end favors TRBJ2-7, so the J call may be wrong. The CDR3 covers 14 residues. Germline V CDR1 and CDR2: SGHTA, FQGNSA. CDR3 bases: TGTGCCAGCAGCTTTCAGGACGGGGACTACGAGCAGTACTTC. This encodes CASSFQDGDYEQYF.

The genes are TRBV6-5 and TRBJ1-2; TRBD1 aligns across 12 bases. CDR1 is MNHEY, CDR2 SVGAGI, per germline. The CDR3 loop spans 15 amino acids. Losses at the gene ends were 6 bases for V and 7 bases for J; bases not matched to a gene: 9. CDR3 sequence: CASRFSGQGAFGYTF. DNA for the CDR3: TGTGCCAGCAGATTCTCGGGACAGGGGGCGTTTGGCTACACCTTC.

The chain uses TRBV4-3 and TRBJ1-2; TRBD1 might be the D (5 bases). This CDR3 has 15 residues. Germline CDR1 LGHNA, CDR2 YSLEER. Trimming left V 1 base short and J 7 bases short, with 16 bases between. The CDR3 is CASSQGSLDNRGYTF. The DNA for the CDR3 is TGCGCCAGCAGCCAAGGATCTCTGGACAATCGTGGCTACACCTTC.

The chain's CDR3 is CASSQEAHPETQYF. The CDR3 nucleotides are TGTGCCAGCAGCCAAGAAGCCCATCCCGAGACCCAGTACTTC. J is TRBJ2-5 and V is TRBV3-1; D is ambiguous. The CDR3 has 14 residues. Looked up from germline, CDR1 is LGHDT and CDR2 is YNNKEL (reference sequence). V was clipped by 0 bases and J by 5 bases, with 10 bases between them.

V usage is TRBV29-1 and J usage is TRBJ2-7, with 10 bases identical to TRBD2. J was trimmed by 4 bases and V by 7 bases; bases with no gene match: 4. This CDR3 has 12 residues. CDR1 is SQVTM and CDR2 is ANQGSEA in the germline V gene. Here the CDR3 DNA reads TGCAGCGCCGAGACTAGCGGGTACGAGCAGTACTTC. Its protein is CSAETSGYEQYF.

The chain joins TRBV6-5 to TRBJ2-7, with no clear D. The tail of the sequence fits TRBJ2-5 better, so the J call may be wrong. Germline assignment: CDR1 MNHEY and CDR2 SVGAGI. The CDR3 is made up of 14 amino acids. The CDR3: CASSCLLESATQYF. The CDR3 DNA reads TGTGCCAGCAGTTGCCTGCTAGAATCCGCGACCCAGTACTTC.

To note about this clonotype: Sequence at one end of the junction differs from germline and may be a read error. The chain links TRBV7-6 to TRBJ2-7; D not resolved. Germline V gene lookup returns CDR1 SGHVS and CDR2 FNYEAQ. The CDR3 has 12 amino acids. CDR3 nucleotide sequence: TGTGCCAGCAGCCCATCAACCTACGGGCAGTACTTC. This gives the protein CASSPSTYGQYF.

The chain is built from TRBV25-1 and TRBJ1-2; D ambiguous. Trimming cost V 5 bases and J 0 bases, with 13 bases left between them. This CDR3 is built from 15 residues. CDR1 is MGHDK, CDR2 SYGVNS, per germline. The CDR3: CASSLSSSTNYGYTF. As DNA, the CDR3 is TGTGCCAGCAGTTTGTCCAGTTCCACTAACTATGGCTACACCTTC.

A few counts support this clonotype. The chain has TRBV20-1 and TRBJ2-4; 14 nucleotides match TRBD2. The tail of the sequence fits TRBJ2-7 better, so the J call may be wrong. The V gene's germline CDR1 is DFQATT and CDR2 SNEGSKA (reference sequence). The CDR3 consists of 18 residues. The CDR3 spells CSARQTSGRAVDGYEQYF. DNA of the CDR3: TGCAGTGCTAGGCAGACTAGCGGGAGGGCCGTGGATGGCTACGAGCAGTACTTC.

V and J are TRBV27 and TRBJ1-2; TRBD1 matches 7 bases. The length of the CDR3 is 16 residues. V gave up 1 base and J gave up 3 bases; unmatched junction bases: 8. CDR1 is MNHEY and CDR2 is SMNVEV in the germline V gene (reference sequence). CDR3 bases: TGTGCCAGCAGTTTATTAGGGCACGGACAGGACTATGGCTACACCTTC. This sequence encodes CASSLLGHGQDYGYTF.

This chain connects TRBV20-1 to TRBJ2-1; 8 bases map to TRBD2. This CDR3 contains 12 residues. The V gene end was trimmed by 2 bases and the J gene end by 7 bases; junction bases not matched to a gene: 1. CDR1 is DFQATT and CDR2 is SNEGSKA in the germline V gene (reference sequence). CDR3 protein: CSARPSGNEQFF. DNA for the CDR3: TGCAGTGCTAGACCTAGCGGGAATGAGCAGTTCTTC.

Comment on this clonotype: The junction differs from germline at one of its ends, possibly a read error. In DNA, the CDR3 is TGCAGTGCTATCCCGGGACTACTAAGGGAGCAGTATTTC. Its translation is CSAIPGLLREQYF. The chain links TRBV20-1 to TRBJ2-5, with TRBD2 identical over 7 bases. CDR1 DFQATT and CDR2 SNEGSKA come from the germline V gene (reference sequence). This CDR3 spans 13 amino acids.

A few counts support this clonotype. DNA for the CDR3: TGTGCCAGCAGCCGACGAGGTCTAGCGAAAACCTACGAGCAGTACTTC. This translates into CASSRRGLAKTYEQYF. The rearrangement joins TRBV13 to TRBJ2-7; D is perhaps TRBD2 (6 bases). Trimming took 5 bases from V and 2 from J, leaving 19 bases between them. CDR3 size: 16 residues. CDR1 and CDR2 (germline): PRHDT, FYEKMQ (reference sequence).

A remark on this clonotype: The junction shows a germline mismatch at one end, possibly a read error. The rearrangement uses TRBV20-1 and TRBJ2-6; D ambiguous. The germline V gene encodes CDR1 DFQATT and CDR2 SNEGSKA (reference sequence). The CDR3 contains 13 residues. The CDR3 DNA reads as TGTGGGGTTTTTCTCTCTGGGGCCAACGTCCTGACTTTC. This sequence encodes CGVFLSGANVLTF.

This clonotype was observed a handful of times. The rearrangement links TRBV6-5 to TRBJ1-2; D is uncertain. There are 14 residues in the CDR3. V lost 1 base and J lost 2, with 8 bases in between. Germline CDR1 is MNHEY and CDR2 is SVGAGI. In DNA, the CDR3 is TGTGCCAGCAGTTACTACAGTGGCAACTATGGCTACACCTTC. Its protein product is CASSYYSGNYGYTF.